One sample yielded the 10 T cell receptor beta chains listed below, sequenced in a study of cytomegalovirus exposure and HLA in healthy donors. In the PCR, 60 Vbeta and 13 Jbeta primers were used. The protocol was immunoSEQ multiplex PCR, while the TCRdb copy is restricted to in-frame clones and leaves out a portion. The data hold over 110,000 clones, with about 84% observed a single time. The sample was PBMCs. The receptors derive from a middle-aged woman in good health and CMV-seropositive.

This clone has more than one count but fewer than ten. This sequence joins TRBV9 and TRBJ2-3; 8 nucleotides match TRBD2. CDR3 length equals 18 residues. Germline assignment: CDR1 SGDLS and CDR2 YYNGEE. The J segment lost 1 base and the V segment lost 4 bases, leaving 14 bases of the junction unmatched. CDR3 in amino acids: CASSPYSALAGGTDTQYF. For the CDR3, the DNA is TGTGCCAGCAGCCCATATTCGGCGCTAGCGGGTGGCACAGATACGCAGTATTTT.

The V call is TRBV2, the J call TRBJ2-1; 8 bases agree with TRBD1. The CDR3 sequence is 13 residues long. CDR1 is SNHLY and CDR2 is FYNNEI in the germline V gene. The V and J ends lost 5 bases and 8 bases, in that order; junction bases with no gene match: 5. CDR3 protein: CASSNQGAYEQFF. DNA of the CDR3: TGTGCCAGCAGTAATCAGGGGGCATATGAGCAGTTCTTC.

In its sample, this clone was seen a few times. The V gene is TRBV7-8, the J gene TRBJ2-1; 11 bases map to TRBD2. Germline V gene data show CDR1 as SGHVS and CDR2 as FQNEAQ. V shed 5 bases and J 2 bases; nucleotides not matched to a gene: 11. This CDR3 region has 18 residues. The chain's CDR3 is CASSRASKGLAAYNEQFF. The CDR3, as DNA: TGTGCCAGCAGCCGAGCTTCGAAGGGACTAGCGGCCTACAATGAGCAGTTCTTC.

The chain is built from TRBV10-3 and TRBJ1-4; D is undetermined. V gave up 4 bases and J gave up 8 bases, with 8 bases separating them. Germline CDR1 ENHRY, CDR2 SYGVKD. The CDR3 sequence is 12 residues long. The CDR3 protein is CAISGLGEKLFF. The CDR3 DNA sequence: TGTGCCATCAGTGGCCTCGGGGAAAAACTGTTTTTT.

The CDR3: CASSWDRLAGYTF. In DNA form, the CDR3 reads TGTGCCAGTAGTTGGGACAGGTTGGCGGGCTACACCTTC. This chain joins TRBV19 and TRBJ1-2, with 8 bases identical to TRBD1. CDR1 LNHDA and CDR2 SQIVND come from the germline V gene (reference sequence). The V and J ends lost 5 bases and 8 bases, in that order; junction bases with no gene match: 7. There are 13 residues in the CDR3. The variable domain in full, with the rest retrieved from reference TRBV19 and TRBJ1-2, is DGGITQSPKYLFRKEGQNVTLSCEQNLNHDAMYWYRQDPGQGLRLIYYSQIVNDFQKGDIAEGYSVSREKKESFPLTVTSAQKNPTAFYLCASSWDRLAGYTFGSGTRLTVV.

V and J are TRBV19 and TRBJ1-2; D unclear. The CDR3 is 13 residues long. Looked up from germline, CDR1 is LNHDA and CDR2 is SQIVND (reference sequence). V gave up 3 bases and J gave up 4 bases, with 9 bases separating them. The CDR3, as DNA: TGTGCCAGTAGTATTGAGGGTGGCTATGGCTACACCTTC. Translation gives CASSIEGGYGYTF.

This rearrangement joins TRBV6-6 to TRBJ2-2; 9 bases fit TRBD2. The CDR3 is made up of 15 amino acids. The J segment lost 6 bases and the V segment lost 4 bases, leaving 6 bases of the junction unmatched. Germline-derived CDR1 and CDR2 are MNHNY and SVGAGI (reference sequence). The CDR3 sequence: CASSLMAGGPGELFF. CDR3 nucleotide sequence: TGTGCCAGCAGTTTGATGGCGGGAGGGCCCGGGGAGCTGTTTTTT.

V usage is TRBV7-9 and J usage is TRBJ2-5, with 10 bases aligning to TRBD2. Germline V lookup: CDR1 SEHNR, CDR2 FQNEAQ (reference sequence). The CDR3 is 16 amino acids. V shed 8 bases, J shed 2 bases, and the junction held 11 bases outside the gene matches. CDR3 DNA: TGTGCCAGCTCCCCTTGGGCTAGCGGGAGTCAAGAGACCCAGTACTTC. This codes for CASSPWASGSQETQYF.

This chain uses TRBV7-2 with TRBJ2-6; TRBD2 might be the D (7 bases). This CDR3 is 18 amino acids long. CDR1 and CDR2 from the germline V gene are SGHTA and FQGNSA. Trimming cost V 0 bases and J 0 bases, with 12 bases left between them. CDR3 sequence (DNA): TGTGCCAGCAGCTTAGCGTTCGCGGGGGCCTCTGGGGCCAACGTCCTGACTTTC. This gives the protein CASSLAFAGASGANVLTF.

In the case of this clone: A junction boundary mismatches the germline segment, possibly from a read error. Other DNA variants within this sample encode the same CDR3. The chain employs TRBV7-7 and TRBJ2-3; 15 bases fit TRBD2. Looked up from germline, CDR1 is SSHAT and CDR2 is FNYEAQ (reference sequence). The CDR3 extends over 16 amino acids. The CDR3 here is CASSRGLAGGGDTQYF. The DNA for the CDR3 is TGTGCTAGCAGCCGGGGACTAGCGGGAGGAGGGGATACGCAGTATTTT.